This T cell receptor (beta chain) was sequenced for a study of blood T cell repertoires in COVID-19. Under the authors' procedure: Scientists estimated how many nucleated cells there were by amplifying reference gene primers. Clones were read by immunoSEQ multiplex PCR, and TCRdb kept only the in-frame ones, dropping some. The D gene and trimming were derived from the DNA, and the V and J assignments and clone size from that table. Of 100,000 to 150,000 clones detected, 70% to 85% appear once; the ten largest clones hold about 15%. The germline V and J ends were trimmed by 6 bases and 1 base, with 12 bases remaining between them. Germline values: CDR1 MNHEY, CDR2 SVGEGT. This CDR3 has 14 residues.

Sequencing input: peripheral blood. This sequence was found in a woman of 80 years or more with acute or convalescent COVID-19. The chain recombines TRBV6-2 or TRBV6-3 with TRBJ1-1; D gene uncertain. Written as DNA, the CDR3 is TGTGCCAGCAGCCTTTCCCGGGGGAACACTGAAGCTTTCTTT. The encoded protein is CASSLSRGNTEAFF.